Listed here are 5 T cell receptor beta chains from one sample, sequenced in a study of cytomegalovirus exposure and HLA in healthy donors. With 60 Vbeta and 13 Jbeta primers, the PCR was carried out. The assay was immunoSEQ multiplex PCR, and TCRdb's table has in-frame clones only and misses some. This table holds some 92,000 clones, approximately 72% found once. The material sequenced was PBMCs. These TCRs come from a man younger than 35 in good health and CMV-seropositive.

The chain recombines TRBV6-5 with TRBJ2-7; the D gene is possibly TRBD2 (6 bases). The germline gives CDR1 MNHEY, CDR2 SVGAGI. The CDR3 consists of 15 residues. Deletions cut 7 bases from V and 2 bases from J, with 18 bases between. CDR3 sequence (DNA): TGTGCCAGCACCCAGTCTAACCCGGGGGCCTACGAGCAGTACTTC. Its translation: CASTQSNPGAYEQYF.

This chain connects TRBV7-7 to TRBJ2-1, with TRBD2 identical over 7 bases. Germline-derived CDR1 and CDR2 are SSHAT and FNYEAQ (reference sequence). This CDR3 spans 13 amino acids. V was pared by 2 bases and J by 12 bases, with 7 bases of the junction left unmatched. The CDR3 DNA reads TGTGCCAGCAGCTTATCCAGGGACTACGCGCAGTTCTTC. It yields the protein CASSLSRDYAQFF.

V is TRBV4-3 and J is TRBJ1-6; D call uncertain. In germline, CDR1 is LGHNA, CDR2 YSLEER. V gave up 9 bases and J gave up 0 bases, with 15 bases separating them. The CDR3 totals 16 residues. Written as DNA, the CDR3 is TGCGCCAGTCGACCGGGAGCGAACTCCTATAATTCACCCCTCCACTTT. Translation: CASRPGANSYNSPLHF.

This clone has a single count. This chain connects TRBV6-5 to TRBJ1-5; 8 nucleotides align to TRBD1. The V gene's germline CDR1 is MNHEY and CDR2 SVGAGI. Unmatched junction bases numbered 13, after V lost 9 bases and J lost 6 bases. The CDR3 has 15 residues. In DNA, the CDR3 is TGTGCCAGTCAACGCTTTGTGGGGACAGGTCAGCCCCAGCATTTT. Its protein is CASQRFVGTGQPQHF.

V usage is TRBV10-1 and J usage is TRBJ2-3, with 9 positions matching TRBD1. Unmatched junction bases numbered 2, after V lost 1 base and J lost 0 bases. CDR3 size: 16 residues. Germline lookup yields CDR1 WNHNN and CDR2 SYGVQD (reference sequence). CDR3 protein: CASSEFGTGSTDTQYF. In nucleotides, the CDR3 is TGCGCCAGCAGTGAGTTCGGGACAGGGAGCACAGATACGCAGTATTTT.